The 6 T cell receptor beta chains reported below all come from one sample, sequenced in a study of blood T cell repertoires in COVID-19. This table comes from immunoSEQ multiplex PCR, and its TCRdb copy is limited to in-frame clones, with some not included. The sample lists some 80,000 clones, roughly 90% occurring once. Sample: peripheral blood. All receptors derive from a human donor in a cohort sampled during active COVID-19.

The chain joins TRBV7-9 to TRBJ1-6; D is uncertain. Germline CDR1 and CDR2: SEHNR and FQNEAQ (reference sequence). Trimming removed 2 bases from V and 9 bases from J, with 17 bases in between. The CDR3 consists of 16 residues. The CDR3: CASSLISMAGGSPLHF. The CDR3 DNA sequence: TGTGCCAGCAGCTTAATTTCGATGGCAGGTGGTTCACCCCTCCACTTT.

The chain combines TRBV6-5 with TRBJ1-6; D remains unclear. In germline, CDR1 is MNHEY, CDR2 SVGAGI. The ends were cut back, 0 bases at V and 5 bases at J, with 8 bases in the middle. This CDR3 is 15 amino acids long. The CDR3 DNA reads as TGTGCCAGCAGTTACTCAGGGAGGGATAATTCACCCCTCCACTTT. Protein product: CASSYSGRDNSPLHF.

The chain combines TRBV6-2 or TRBV6-3 with TRBJ1-2; 9 bases line up with TRBD1. Trimming took 6 bases from V and 2 from J; bases not matched to a gene: 7. This CDR3 has 15 amino acids. Germline V gives CDR1 MNHEY, CDR2 SVGEGT. The CDR3 reads CASSGRDRENYGYTF. Written as DNA, the CDR3 is TGTGCCAGCAGCGGCCGGGACAGGGAGAACTATGGCTACACCTTC.

The chain uses TRBV21-1 and TRBJ2-7; the table's D call of TRBD2 was not tested on the DNA. TRBV21-1 is a pseudogene segment. There are 18 residues in the CDR3. Here the CDR3 reads CASSKALEFGTHSYEQYF. CDR3 nucleotides: TGTGCCAGCAGCAAAGCGCTAGAATTTGGGACTCACTCCTACGAGCAGTACTTC.

The J gene is TRBJ2-7, the V gene TRBV2, with 12 positions matching TRBD2. Trimming at V came to 2 bases and at J to 2 bases, leaving 13 bases not matched to a gene. The germline gives CDR1 SNHLY, CDR2 FYNNEI. The CDR3 is made up of 19 amino acids. CDR3 residues: CASSEPHGLAGRNPYEQYF. CDR3 coding DNA: TGTGCCAGCAGTGAACCCCACGGACTAGCGGGACGAAATCCCTACGAGCAGTACTTC.

The chain is built from TRBV2 and TRBJ1-4, with 11 bases fitting TRBD1. Germline V gives CDR1 SNHLY, CDR2 FYNNEI. V lost 8 bases, J lost 8 bases, and 13 bases stayed unmatched. CDR3 length equals 16 residues. The CDR3 region is CASGSIPGQGGEKLFF. Here the CDR3 DNA reads TGTGCCAGCGGATCTATACCGGGACAGGGGGGAGAAAAACTGTTTTTT. Together with reference TRBV2 and TRBJ1-4, the CDR3 gives the full variable domain: EPEVTQTPSHQVTQMGQEVILRCVPISNHLYFYWYRQILGQKVEFLVSFYNNEISEKSEIFDDQFSVERPDGSNFTLKIRSTKLEDSAMYFCASGSIPGQGGEKLFFGSGTQLSVL.